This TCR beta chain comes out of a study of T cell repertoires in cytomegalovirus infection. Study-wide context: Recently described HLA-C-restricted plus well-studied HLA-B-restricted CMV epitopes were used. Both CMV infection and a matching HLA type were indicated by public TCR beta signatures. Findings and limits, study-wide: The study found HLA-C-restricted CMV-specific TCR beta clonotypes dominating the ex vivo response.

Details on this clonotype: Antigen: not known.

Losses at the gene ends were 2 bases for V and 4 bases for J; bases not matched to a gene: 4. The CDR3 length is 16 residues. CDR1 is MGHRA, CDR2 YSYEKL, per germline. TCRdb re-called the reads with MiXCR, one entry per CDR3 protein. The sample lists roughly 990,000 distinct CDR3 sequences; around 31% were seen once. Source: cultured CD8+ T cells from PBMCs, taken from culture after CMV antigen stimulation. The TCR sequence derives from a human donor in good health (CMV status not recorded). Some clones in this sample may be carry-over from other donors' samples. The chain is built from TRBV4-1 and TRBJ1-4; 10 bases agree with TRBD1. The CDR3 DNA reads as TGCGCCAGCAGCCAACCCGGGACAGGGGTTAATGAAAAACTGTTTTTT. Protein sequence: CASSQPGTGVNEKLFF.